This T cell receptor (beta chain) was identified during a study of CD8+ T cells in alopecia areata. Notes on the study in general: With patients, TCR sharing proved less clear than in mice, a difference possibly related to HLA. Higher clonality and more expanded CD8+ clones appeared in lesional than normal scalp. Sequenced scalp T cells also include alphabeta T cells resident in normal skin.

The sorting of PBMCs gave CD4+ and CD8+ T cells. Trimming removed 5 bases at V and 4 bases at J, with 22 bases between. The CDR3 is 17 residues long. Germline V gives CDR1 SEHNR, CDR2 FQNEAQ (reference sequence). A remark on this clone: Its matching antigen is unknown.

Sequencing templates came from extracted RNA that was reverse transcribed into cDNA. Assay: immunoSEQ multiplex PCR; the TCRdb copy retains only in-frame clones and omits some. The data contain 90,000 to 120,000 clones, around 59% of them singletons. The sequenced sample was CD8+ T cells sorted from blood. The chain recombines TRBV7-9 with TRBJ2-3, with TRBD1 as a possible D gene (6 bases). The sequence came from a human donor in good health. The CDR3 DNA is TGTGCCAGCAGCCCCCGTTCTACAGGGTATTACGCAGATACGCAGTATTTT. Amino acid sequence: CASSPRSTGYYADTQYF.